The 25 T cell receptor beta chains presented below share a single source sample, sequenced in a study of shared clonotypes between healthy human individuals. Sequencing was performed with immunoSEQ multiplex PCR; in TCRdb, only in-frame clones are kept and a portion is missing. The sample records more than 2 million clones, 85% to 95% being singletons. Naive-designated CD8 cells lacked CD45RO, were positively enriched for CCR7, and omitted terminally differentiated effector memory CD45RA+ cells. Sequencing was done on a sample of naive CD8+ T cells sorted from blood. The receptors were sampled from a man aged 18 to 30 in good health.

The genes are TRBV5-8 and TRBJ2-7; 7 bases line up with TRBD1. Germline V gene data show CDR1 as SGHTS and CDR2 as YDEGEE. This CDR3 is 15 amino acids long. V gave up 4 bases and J gave up 2 bases; unmatched junction bases: 9. The CDR3 loop reads CASSPPGQSPYEQYF. The CDR3 nucleotides read TGTGCCAGCAGCCCCCCGGGACAGAGTCCCTACGAGCAGTACTTC.

V gene TRBV9 combines with J gene TRBJ2-7; D is possibly TRBD1 or TRBD2 (5 bases each). The V and J ends lost 0 bases and 0 bases respectively, with 10 bases between them. Germline V gives CDR1 SGDLS, CDR2 YYNGEE. The CDR3 has 15 amino acids. This CDR3 reads CASSVGKGSSYEQYF. The CDR3 region has the DNA TGTGCCAGCAGCGTAGGCAAGGGGAGCTCCTACGAGCAGTACTTC.

This chain connects TRBV9 to TRBJ2-5; 7 bases fit TRBD1. There are 14 residues in the CDR3. V shed 3 bases and J 2 bases; nucleotides not matched to a gene: 4. The germline V gene encodes CDR1 SGDLS and CDR2 YYNGEE. Here the CDR3 DNA reads TGTGCCAGCAGCGACGGACAGGTTCAAGAGACCCAGTACTTC. Translating it yields CASSDGQVQETQYF.

The V call is TRBV13, the J call TRBJ2-5; weak D call: TRBD1 (6 bases). V was trimmed by 5 bases and J by 2 bases, leaving 12 bases between them. The germline CDR1 and CDR2 sequences are PRHDT and FYEKMQ (reference sequence). The CDR3 is 14 amino acids. CDR3 sequence: CASSNGTLQETQYF. In DNA, the CDR3 is TGTGCCAGCAGCAACGGGACACTACAAGAGACCCAGTACTTC.

The chain employs TRBV4-1 and TRBJ2-7, with D unresolved. The germline gives CDR1 MGHRA, CDR2 YSYEKL. The CDR3 contains 13 residues. Trimming took 4 bases from V and 3 from J, leaving 10 bases between them. The CDR3 nucleotides read TGCGCCAGCAGCCCCGCTCGTAACTACGAGCAGTACTTC. Translated, it gives CASSPARNYEQYF.

The gene calls are TRBV4-3 and TRBJ1-2, with 7 positions matching TRBD1. Per the germline V gene, CDR1 is LGHNA and CDR2 is YSLEER. V was clipped by 4 bases and J by 4 bases; unmatched bases: 15. The CDR3 is 17 residues long. CDR3: CASSPSRGTGVAYGYTF. The CDR3, as DNA: TGCGCCAGCAGCCCCAGCCGCGGTACAGGGGTGGCCTATGGCTACACCTTC.

Here the CDR3 reads CASSRGDRAFNTEAFF. In nucleotides, the CDR3 is TGCGCCAGCAGTCGGGGCGACAGGGCTTTCAACACTGAAGCTTTCTTT. This chain uses TRBV23-1 with TRBJ1-1; TRBD1 agrees at 7 bases. TRBV23-1 is recorded as an ORF, its role being uncertain. This CDR3 contains 16 residues. V shed 4 bases, J shed 2 bases, and the junction held 10 bases outside the gene matches.

The chain links TRBV7-9 to TRBJ2-7, with TRBD1 matching over 7 bases. CDR3 size: 15 residues. The germline V gene encodes CDR1 SEHNR and CDR2 FQNEAQ (reference sequence). The ends lost 2 bases at V and 2 bases at J; junction bases unmatched: 6. The CDR3 loop is CASSLTTGLAYEQYF. The CDR3 DNA is TGTGCCAGCAGCTTAACGACAGGGCTAGCCTACGAGCAGTACTTC.

V gene TRBV10-3 combines with J gene TRBJ2-1; D not resolved. Trimming took off 7 bases at V and 4 bases at J, with 8 bases between the two ends. The germline CDR1 and CDR2 sequences are ENHRY and SYGVKD. CDR3 length: 12 residues. For the CDR3, the DNA is TGTGCCATCAAGGACGGGTACAATGAGCAGTTCTTC. It specifies CAIKDGYNEQFF.

This chain joins TRBV4-1 and TRBJ2-3; perhaps TRBD2 as D (6 bases). The CDR3 consists of 17 residues. With 0 bases removed from V and 3 bases from J, the gap between germline ends came to 16 bases. CDR1 is MGHRA, CDR2 YSYEKL, per germline. For the CDR3, the DNA is TGCGCCAGCAGCCAAGAGGAGGCGGCGGGGATTACAGATACGCAGTATTTT. This sequence encodes CASSQEEAAGITDTQYF.

This chain connects TRBV27 to TRBJ2-1; 7 bases align to TRBD2. Germline lookup yields CDR1 MNHEY and CDR2 SMNVEV (reference sequence). The CDR3 runs 15 residues. J gave up 0 bases and V 4 bases, and 3 bases lay outside the gene matches. CDR3 loop: CASSWVAGSYNEQFF. Written as DNA, the CDR3 is TGTGCCAGCAGTTGGGTAGCGGGCTCCTACAATGAGCAGTTCTTC.

This clone was observed once. The rearrangement links TRBV2 to TRBJ2-1; 7 nucleotides align to TRBD1. This CDR3 contains 14 residues. CDR1 and CDR2 from the germline V gene are SNHLY and FYNNEI. V gave up 8 bases and J gave up 1 base; unmatched junction bases: 5. Here the CDR3 reads CASEGQSSYNEQFF. The CDR3 nucleotides are TGTGCCAGCGAGGGACAGTCTTCCTACAATGAGCAGTTCTTC.

The V gene is TRBV9, the J gene TRBJ2-5; TRBD2 aligns across 9 bases. This CDR3 contains 17 residues. The ends lost 0 bases at V and 0 bases at J; junction bases unmatched: 6. Germline CDR1 reads SGDLS; CDR2 reads YYNGEE. The CDR3 nucleotides are TGTGCCAGCAGCGTAGCTTTGGCGGGAGGGCACCAAGAGACCCAGTACTTC. Its protein is CASSVALAGGHQETQYF.

This clone was detected only a few times. The rearrangement joins TRBV7-9 to TRBJ2-7, with D tentatively TRBD1 or TRBD2 (5 bases each). The CDR3 loop spans 14 amino acids. From germline, CDR1 is SEHNR and CDR2 FQNEAQ (reference sequence). V lost 2 bases to trimming and J lost 6 bases, with 14 bases between them. This CDR3 is CASSLREPRGEQYF. DNA for the CDR3: TGTGCCAGCAGCTTAAGGGAGCCTAGGGGCGAGCAGTACTTC. Full variable domain (outside the CDR3, taken from reference TRBV7-9 and TRBJ2-7): DTGVSQNPRHKITKRGQNVTFRCDPISEHNRLYWYRQTLGQGPEFLTYFQNEAQLEKSRLLSDRFSAERPKGSFSTLEIQRTEQGDSAMYLCASSLREPRGEQYFGPGTRLTVT.

This chain uses TRBV5-6 with TRBJ2-7; 13 bases agree with TRBD2. The germline V gene has CDR1 SGHDT and CDR2 YYEEEE. Trimming took 2 bases from V and 6 from J; bases not matched to a gene: 5. This CDR3 region has 15 residues. CDR3 nucleotides: TGTGCCAGCAGCTTCGGACTAGCGGGAGCTCGCGAGCAGTACTTC. Its protein is CASSFGLAGAREQYF.

The CDR3 nucleotides are TGTGCCAGCAGTTTAGAAGGACAGTACAATGAGCAGTTCTTC. Translating gives CASSLEGQYNEQFF. The chain couples TRBV27 to TRBJ2-1, with D tentatively TRBD1 (6 bases). Trimming stripped 2 bases from V and 4 bases from J, with 9 bases between. The CDR3 extends over 14 amino acids. Germline assignment: CDR1 MNHEY and CDR2 SMNVEV (reference sequence).

This sequence joins TRBV28 and TRBJ1-6; D may be TRBD1 (5 bases). The CDR3 has 16 residues. CDR1 MDHEN and CDR2 SYDVKM come from the germline V gene. V shed 10 bases and J shed 9 bases, with 25 bases lying between them. The CDR3 loop reads CAIQGEGGGIISPLHF. The CDR3 DNA follows: TGTGCCATCCAGGGCGAAGGAGGAGGCATAATTTCACCCCTCCACTTT.

The J gene is TRBJ2-2, the V gene TRBV6-1; either TRBD1 or TRBD2 may supply D (5 bases each). The germline V and J ends were trimmed by 7 bases and 1 base, with 13 bases remaining between them. The CDR3 covers 15 residues. CDR1 MNHNS and CDR2 SASEGT come from the germline V gene. The CDR3 reads CASIPGRGNTGELFF. DNA for the CDR3: TGTGCCAGCATCCCGGGACGGGGGAACACCGGGGAGCTGTTTTTT.

This chain links TRBV4-2 with TRBJ2-3; 7 nucleotides agree with TRBD2. The CDR3 length is 17 residues. Trimming at V came to 0 bases and at J to 1 base, leaving 7 bases not matched to a gene. Germline values: CDR1 LGHNA, CDR2 YNFKEQ. The CDR3: CASSQEPWAGGTDTQYF. The CDR3, as DNA: TGTGCCAGCAGCCAAGAGCCTTGGGCGGGGGGCACAGATACGCAGTATTTT.

The genes are TRBV6-5 and TRBJ2-1; tentatively, D is TRBD1 or TRBD2 (5 bases each). The V end lost 4 bases, the J end lost 6 bases, and 16 bases lay between the germline ends. The CDR3 consists of 15 residues. Germline lookup yields CDR1 MNHEY and CDR2 SVGAGI. CDR3 protein: CASSSPGLTRNEQFF. The CDR3 bases are TGTGCCAGCAGTTCTCCGGGGCTCACTCGCAATGAGCAGTTCTTC.

The chain uses TRBV2 and TRBJ1-4; 8 bases agree with TRBD1. V gave up 4 bases and J gave up 5 bases; unmatched junction bases: 6. The CDR3 loop spans 15 amino acids. The germline V gene has CDR1 SNHLY and CDR2 FYNNEI. CDR3 DNA sequence: TGTGCCAGCAGTGTGTTGGCAGGGGGCAATGAAAAACTGTTTTTT. This sequence encodes CASSVLAGGNEKLFF.

The J gene is TRBJ1-1, the V gene TRBV4-3, with a possible D match to TRBD1 (5 bases). This CDR3 is built from 14 residues. The V end was cut by 4 bases, the J end by 3 bases, with 12 bases between. Germline V gene lookup returns CDR1 LGHNA and CDR2 YSLEER. As DNA, the CDR3 is TGCGCCAGCAGCCCTGCGGGGCCCTACACTGAAGCTTTCTTT. It encodes CASSPAGPYTEAFF.

The V call is TRBV5-1, the J call TRBJ1-1; perhaps TRBD1 as D (5 bases). The V gene lost 0 bases and the J gene lost 1 base, with 10 bases spanning the gap. The CDR3 is made up of 15 amino acids. Germline V gives CDR1 SGHRS, CDR2 YFSETQ. CDR3 region: CASSLAVGPNTEAFF. CDR3 nucleotides: TGCGCCAGCAGCTTGGCCGTGGGGCCGAACACTGAAGCTTTCTTT.

The chain joins TRBV9 to TRBJ2-1, with 14 bases lining up with TRBD2. This CDR3 is 15 amino acids long. Germline-derived CDR1 and CDR2 are SGDLS and YYNGEE. The J segment lost 7 bases and the V segment lost 3 bases, leaving 3 bases of the junction unmatched. Written as DNA, the CDR3 is TGTGCCAGCAGCGGACTAGCGGGGGGGCAAAATGAGCAGTTCTTC. The encoded protein is CASSGLAGGQNEQFF.

Comments on this clone: A much larger clone differs from this one at a single base, so this may be a read error. V gene TRBV7-8 combines with J gene TRBJ2-5; 11 bases map to TRBD2. The germline V gene encodes CDR1 SGHVS and CDR2 FQNEAQ. The CDR3 length is 15 residues. The junction had 3 bases not matched to a gene; V was cut back by 2 bases and J by 4 bases. Here the CDR3 reads CASSLLAGGGETQYF. In nucleotides, the CDR3 is TGTGCCAGCAGCTTACTAGCGGGGGGCGGAGAGACCCAGTACTTC. The full variable domain, completed using reference TRBV7-8 and TRBJ2-5, is GAGVSQSPRYKVAKRGQDVALRCDPISGHVSLFWYQQALGQGPEFLTYFQNEAQLDKSGLPSDRFFAERPEGSVSTLKIQRTQQEDSAVYLCASSLLAGGGETQYFGPGTRLLVL.